This TCR beta chain came from a study of shared clonotypes between healthy human individuals. Using immunoSEQ multiplex PCR, the repertoire was profiled, and TCRdb retains in-frame clones only, with some absent. The sample lists over 850,000 clones; approximately 80% were seen once. The CDR3 covers 13 residues. Trimming took 7 bases from V and 2 from J; bases not matched to a gene: 3. The germline gives CDR1 ENHRY, CDR2 SYGVKD. This clonotype was obtained from a man younger than 35 in good health. Some clones in this sample may be carry-over from other donors' samples. Sequencing was performed on memory CD4+ T cells from PBMCs. The subset was: CD45RA-negative fraction. The V gene is TRBV10-3, the J gene TRBJ2-3, with 7 bases that match TRBD2. CDR3 sequence reads: CAIMGTNTDTQYF. CDR3 DNA: TGTGCCATCATGGGGACTAACACAGATACGCAGTATTTT.